The source of this T cell receptor (beta chain) is a study of CD4 and CD8 cells across lung adenocarcinoma regions. Germline CDR1 MNHNS, CDR2 SASEGT. J gave up 7 bases and V 4 bases, and 4 bases lay outside the gene matches. There are 13 residues in the CDR3. TCRdb passed the PCR reads through MiXCR, listing each CDR3 protein once. The sample includes 20,000 to 25,000 distinct CDR3 sequences, roughly half of them seen just once. This receptor was obtained from a female donor with lung adenocarcinoma. The CD4 and CD8 labels of this study may be unreliable. Sequences were obtained from CD8+ T cells from the center of a lung tumor. This rearrangement joins TRBV6-1 to TRBJ2-4, with 7 nucleotides matching TRBD1. CDR3 sequence: CASSGTGYNIQYF. The CDR3 nucleotides are TGTGCCAGCAGTGGGACAGGATATAACATTCAGTACTTC.